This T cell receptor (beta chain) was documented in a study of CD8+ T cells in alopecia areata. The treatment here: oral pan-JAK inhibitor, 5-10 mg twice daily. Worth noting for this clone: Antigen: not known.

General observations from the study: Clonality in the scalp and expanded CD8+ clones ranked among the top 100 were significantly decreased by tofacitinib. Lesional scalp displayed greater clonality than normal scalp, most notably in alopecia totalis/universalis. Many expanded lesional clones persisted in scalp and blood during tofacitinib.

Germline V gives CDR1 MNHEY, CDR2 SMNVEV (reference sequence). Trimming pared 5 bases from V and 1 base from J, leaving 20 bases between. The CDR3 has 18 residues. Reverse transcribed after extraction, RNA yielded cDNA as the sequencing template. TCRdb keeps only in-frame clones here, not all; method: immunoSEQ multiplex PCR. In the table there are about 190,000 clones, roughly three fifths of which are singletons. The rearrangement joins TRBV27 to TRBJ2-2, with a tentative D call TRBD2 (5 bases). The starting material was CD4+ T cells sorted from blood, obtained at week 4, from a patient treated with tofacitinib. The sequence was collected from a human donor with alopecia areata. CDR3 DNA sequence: TGTGCCAGCAGTCTACGCATCGTCGGCGGGTTGAACACCGGGGAGCTGTTTTTT. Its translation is CASSLRIVGGLNTGELFF.